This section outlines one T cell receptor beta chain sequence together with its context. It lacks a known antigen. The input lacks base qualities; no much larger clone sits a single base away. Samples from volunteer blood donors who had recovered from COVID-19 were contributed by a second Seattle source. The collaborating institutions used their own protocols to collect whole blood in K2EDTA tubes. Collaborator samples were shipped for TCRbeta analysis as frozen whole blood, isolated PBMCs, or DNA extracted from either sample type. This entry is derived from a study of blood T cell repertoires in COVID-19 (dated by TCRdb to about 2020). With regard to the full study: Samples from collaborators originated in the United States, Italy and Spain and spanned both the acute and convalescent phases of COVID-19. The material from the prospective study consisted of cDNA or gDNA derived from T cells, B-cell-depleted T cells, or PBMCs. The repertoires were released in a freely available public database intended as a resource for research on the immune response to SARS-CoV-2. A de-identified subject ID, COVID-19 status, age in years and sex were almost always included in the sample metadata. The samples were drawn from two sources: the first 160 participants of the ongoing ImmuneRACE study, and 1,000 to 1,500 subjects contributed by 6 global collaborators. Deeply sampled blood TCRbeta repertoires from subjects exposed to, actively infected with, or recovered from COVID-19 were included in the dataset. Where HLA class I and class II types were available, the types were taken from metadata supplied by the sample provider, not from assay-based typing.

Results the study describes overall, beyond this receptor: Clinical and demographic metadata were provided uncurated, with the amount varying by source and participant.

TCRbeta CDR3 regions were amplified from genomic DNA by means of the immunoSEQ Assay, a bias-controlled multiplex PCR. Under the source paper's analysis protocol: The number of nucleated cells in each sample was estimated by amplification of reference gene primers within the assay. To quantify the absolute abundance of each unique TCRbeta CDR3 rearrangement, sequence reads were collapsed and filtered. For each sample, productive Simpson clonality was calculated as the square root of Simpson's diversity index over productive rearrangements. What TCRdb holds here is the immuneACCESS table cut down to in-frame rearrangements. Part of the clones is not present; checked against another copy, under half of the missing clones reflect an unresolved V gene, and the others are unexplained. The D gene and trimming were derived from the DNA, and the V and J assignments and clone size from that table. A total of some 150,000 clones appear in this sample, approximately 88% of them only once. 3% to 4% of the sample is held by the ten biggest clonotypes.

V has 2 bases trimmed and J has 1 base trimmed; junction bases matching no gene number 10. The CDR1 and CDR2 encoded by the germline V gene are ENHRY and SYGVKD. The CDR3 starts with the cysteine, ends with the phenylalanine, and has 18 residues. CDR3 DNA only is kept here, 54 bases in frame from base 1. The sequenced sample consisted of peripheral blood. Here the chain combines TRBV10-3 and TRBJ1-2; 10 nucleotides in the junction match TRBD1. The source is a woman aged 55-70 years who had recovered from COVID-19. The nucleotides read TGTGCCATCAGTGAGCCCCCCGAGACAGGGGGCCTTAACTATGGCTACACCTTC. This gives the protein CAISEPPETGGLNYGYTF.